One and the same sample provided the 30 T cell receptor beta chains below, sequenced in a study of blood T cells in healthy people across ages. Together with a sample-barcoded 5' primer, a J-beta primer mix was included in a second PCR lasting about 7 to 11 cycles. TCRdb recomputed calls from the 5' RACE reads with MiXCR, one row per CDR3 protein. The table has 850,000 to 1,300,000 distinct CDR3 sequences, around 45% seen once. The sample taken for sequencing was blood. The source of these receptors is a woman in her sixties in good health.

The chain links TRBV10-3 to TRBJ2-3; tentatively, D is TRBD1 or TRBD2 (5 bases each). The V end was cut by 4 bases, the J end by 0 bases, with 11 bases between. The CDR3 contains 15 residues. Germline V CDR1 and CDR2: ENHRY, SYGVKD. The CDR3 reads CAISASGPSTDTQYF. The CDR3 DNA sequence: TGTGCCATCAGTGCGTCGGGGCCTAGCACAGATACGCAGTATTTT.

The chain recombines TRBV15 with TRBJ2-6; D is perhaps TRBD1 (6 bases). This CDR3 region has 15 residues. In germline, CDR1 is LNHNV, CDR2 YYDKDF (reference sequence). The V and J ends lost 5 bases and 2 bases respectively, with 10 bases between them. CDR3 DNA sequence: TGTGCCACCAGCCCTGCAGGGGCTGGGGCCAACGTCCTGACTTTC. Encoded protein: CATSPAGAGANVLTF.

V usage is TRBV27 and J usage is TRBJ2-1; 10 bases line up with TRBD1. CDR3 size: 15 residues. The V segment lost 5 bases and the J segment 10 bases; nucleotides outside the gene matches: 11. CDR1 MNHEY and CDR2 SMNVEV come from the germline V gene (reference sequence). The CDR3 DNA sequence: TGTGCCAGCAGTACCACCGGGACAGGGGAAGGCGAGCAGTTCTTC. This sequence encodes CASSTTGTGEGEQFF.

J is TRBJ2-1 and V is TRBV20-1; TRBD2 matches 8 bases. V shed 3 bases and J 6 bases; nucleotides not matched to a gene: 7. This CDR3 spans 14 amino acids. Germline lookup yields CDR1 DFQATT and CDR2 SNEGSKA (reference sequence). The CDR3 DNA is TGCAGTGCTAGTTCCAGCGGGAGAGGCAATGAGCAGTTCTTC. Translated: CSASSSGRGNEQFF.

The chain employs TRBV18 and TRBJ2-5, with a weak D call TRBD1 (6 bases). Trimming pared 3 bases from V and 2 bases from J, leaving 10 bases between. CDR1 KGHSH and CDR2 LQKENI come from the germline V gene. The CDR3 is made up of 14 amino acids. The chain's CDR3 is CASSPLDRQETQYF. CDR3 nucleotide sequence: TGTGCCAGCTCACCCCTGGACAGACAAGAGACCCAGTACTTC.

The chain uses TRBV27 and TRBJ2-5; D is perhaps TRBD2 (6 bases). Trimming took 6 bases from V and 5 from J, leaving 16 bases between them. Germline-derived CDR1 and CDR2 are MNHEY and SMNVEV (reference sequence). The CDR3 spans 14 residues. The CDR3 nucleotides are TGTGCCAGCAGCAGACTAGTCTCCCGGGAGACCCAGTACTTC. Encoded protein: CASSRLVSRETQYF.

This clonotype was found a few times. The J gene is TRBJ2-5, the V gene TRBV20-1; D possibly corresponds to TRBD2 (5 bases). This CDR3 region has 14 residues. The germline CDR1 and CDR2 sequences are DFQATT and SNEGSKA (reference sequence). V gave up 1 base and J gave up 6 bases, with 15 bases separating them. CDR3 in amino acids: CSARVAGILQTQYF. The DNA for the CDR3 is TGCAGTGCTAGAGTAGCCGGGATCCTACAGACCCAGTACTTC.

The chain recombines TRBV3-1 with TRBJ2-2; D not certain. Germline loops: CDR1 LGHDT, CDR2 YNNKEL (reference sequence). The V end was cut by 0 bases, the J end by 3 bases, with 8 bases between. The CDR3 runs 15 residues. Here the CDR3 DNA reads TGTGCCAGCAGCCAAGATAGCCAGTACACCGGGGAGCTGTTTTTT. Translating it yields CASSQDSQYTGELFF.

This chain connects TRBV29-1 to TRBJ2-7; 7 nucleotides align to TRBD1. In germline, CDR1 is SQVTM, CDR2 ANQGSEA. V was pared by 5 bases and J by 7 bases, with 11 bases of the junction left unmatched. This CDR3 region has 13 residues. The CDR3 sequence: CSVPVQGMGEQYF. DNA for the CDR3: TGCAGCGTTCCGGTACAGGGGATGGGGGAGCAGTACTTC.

This clonotype has ten or more counts. The gene calls are TRBV27 and TRBJ2-5; TRBD1 aligns across 9 bases. Germline values: CDR1 MNHEY, CDR2 SMNVEV (reference sequence). The CDR3 has 16 residues. The ends lost 6 bases at V and 2 bases at J; junction bases unmatched: 10. The CDR3: CASRTHRGRRQETQYF. The CDR3 DNA sequence: TGTGCCAGCAGGACTCACAGGGGGCGAAGGCAAGAGACCCAGTACTTC.

This clonotype was seen a few times. V gene TRBV6-6 combines with J gene TRBJ2-7; D may be TRBD1 (6 bases). V was cut by 6 bases and J by 0 bases, with 12 bases left in between. Germline V gene data show CDR1 as MNHNY and CDR2 as SVGAGI (reference sequence). The CDR3 extends over 14 amino acids. In DNA form, the CDR3 reads TGTGCCAGCAGCTACGGACAGTACTCCTACGAGCAGTACTTC. Protein sequence: CASSYGQYSYEQYF.

This clonotype was seen more than once but under ten times. A read error may be the cause here, since a much bigger clone is one base away. This chain connects TRBV29-1 to TRBJ2-1; TRBD2 is a possible D gene (6 bases). Germline V gene data show CDR1 as SQVTM and CDR2 as ANQGSEA. V gave up 7 bases and J gave up 4 bases, with 14 bases separating them. This CDR3 comprises 13 residues. In DNA, the CDR3 is TGCAGCGCTGGAGCGACTAGGTACAATGAGCAGTTCTTC. It yields the protein CSAGATRYNEQFF.

The J gene is TRBJ2-2, the V gene TRBV10-3, with D uncertain. CDR3 length equals 15 residues. Trimming shortened V by 2 bases and J by 0 bases, and 7 bases separated the two germline ends. The germline V gene has CDR1 ENHRY and CDR2 SYGVKD. This chain's CDR3 is CAISEAATNTGELFF. The CDR3 DNA reads as TGTGCCATCAGTGAGGCGGCTACGAACACCGGGGAGCTGTTTTTT.

The chain combines TRBV21-1 with TRBJ2-7; no DNA check was done on the table's D call, TRBD1. TRBV21-1 represents a pseudogene. This CDR3 spans 14 amino acids. DNA of the CDR3: TGTGCCAGCAGCCCCTGCAGGGTAGGGTACGAGCAGTACTTC. Its protein is CASSPCRVGYEQYF.

The gene calls are TRBV4-2 and TRBJ2-1; D ambiguous. The CDR3 spans 12 residues. Per the germline V gene, CDR1 is LGHNA and CDR2 is YNFKEQ. Trimming removed 0 bases at V and 10 bases at J, with 7 bases between. The CDR3 region is CASSQDHYEQFF. The CDR3 nucleotides read TGTGCCAGCAGCCAAGATCATTACGAGCAGTTCTTC.

The chain links TRBV5-1 to TRBJ2-3; TRBD2 matches 12 bases. J lost 1 base, V lost 4 bases, and 7 bases had no gene match. Germline V lookup: CDR1 SGHRS, CDR2 YFSETQ. The CDR3 loop spans 17 amino acids. In nucleotides, the CDR3 is TGCGCCAGCAGCCTCCGACTAGCGGGGGACCGCACAGATACGCAGTATTTT. This translates into CASSLRLAGDRTDTQYF.

In nucleotides, the CDR3 is TGCAGTGCTACTGACCAGGCCCGCTCCTACGAGCAGTACTTC. It encodes CSATDQARSYEQYF. This chain connects TRBV20-1 to TRBJ2-7, with D uncertain. Per the germline V gene, CDR1 is DFQATT and CDR2 is SNEGSKA (reference sequence). V was cut by 4 bases and J by 0 bases, with 13 bases left in between. CDR3 size: 14 residues.

This chain's CDR3 is CASSSPDRDDQPQHF. The CDR3, as DNA: TGTGCCAGCAGTTCGCCGGACAGGGATGATCAGCCCCAGCATTTT. The chain links TRBV12-3 or TRBV12-4 to TRBJ1-5; 8 positions agree with TRBD1. The CDR3 is 15 amino acids. The ends lost 4 bases at V and 5 bases at J; junction bases unmatched: 7.

This clonotype was counted only a few times. The chain links TRBV29-1 to TRBJ1-5, with 9 bases that match TRBD1. J was trimmed by 7 bases and V by 6 bases; bases with no gene match: 4. This CDR3 region has 12 residues. Germline V gene sequence: CDR1 SQVTM, CDR2 ANQGSEA. CDR3 nucleotide sequence: TGCAGCGTGGGGACAGGGTACCAGCCCCAGCATTTT. It codes for CSVGTGYQPQHF.

This clonotype was seen only a few times. The CDR3 spells CASSLVNNYGYTF. In nucleotides, the CDR3 is TGTGCCAGCAGTTTAGTCAATAACTATGGCTACACCTTC. This chain links TRBV12-3 or TRBV12-4 with TRBJ1-2; D gene uncertain. Trimming left V 1 base short and J 1 base short, with 4 bases between. The CDR3 spans 13 residues.

This clonotype was found a few times. The V call is TRBV29-1, the J call TRBJ2-7; 9 positions match TRBD1. The germline V gene encodes CDR1 SQVTM and CDR2 ANQGSEA. The junction had 4 bases not matched to a gene; V was cut back by 4 bases and J by 9 bases. The CDR3 totals 11 residues. In DNA form, the CDR3 reads TGCAGCGTTGCACAGGGGGCGCGGCAGTACTTC. This gives the protein CSVAQGARQYF.

The sample holds a few counts of this clonotype. The rearrangement joins TRBV20-1 to TRBJ2-5, with D possibly TRBD1 on 5 matching bases. TRBJ2-7 explains the end of the DNA better; the J call may be wrong. The CDR3 totals 15 residues. CDR1 and CDR2 from the germline V gene are DFQATT and SNEGSKA (reference sequence). The CDR3 DNA is TGCAGTGCTACAACACCCAGGGCGTCCGTTGGCGAGCAGTACTTC. Amino acid sequence: CSATTPRASVGEQYF.

The chain combines TRBV4-1 with TRBJ2-7; 7 bases align to TRBD1. The CDR3 totals 15 residues. The trim removed 4 bases at V and 1 base at J, leaving 7 bases unmatched. Germline CDR1 reads MGHRA; CDR2 reads YSYEKL. This chain's CDR3 is CASSRTGVGSYEQYF. The DNA for the CDR3 is TGCGCCAGCAGCCGAACAGGGGTGGGTTCCTACGAGCAGTACTTC.

In this sample, this clonotype turned up a few times. The chain joins TRBV4-1 to TRBJ2-1, with 7 bases fitting TRBD1. Germline-derived CDR1 and CDR2 are MGHRA and YSYEKL. This CDR3 comprises 16 residues. With V trimmed by 2 bases and J by 4 bases, 8 bases remained unmatched. CDR3 nucleotide sequence: TGCGCCAGCAGCCAACTAGAAATGGGACAGTACAATGAGCAGTTCTTC. Residues: CASSQLEMGQYNEQFF.

This chain connects TRBV6-1 to TRBJ1-2, with 7 bases aligning to TRBD1. The CDR3 totals 14 residues. V lost 4 bases to trimming and J lost 0 bases; unmatched junction nucleotides: 2. Germline V gene sequence: CDR1 MNHNS, CDR2 SASEGT. The CDR3 here is CASSAGTANYGYTF. For the CDR3, the DNA is TGTGCCAGCAGTGCCGGGACAGCTAACTATGGCTACACCTTC.

This chain links TRBV3-1 with TRBJ2-3; D not resolved. The CDR3 loop spans 14 amino acids. V gave up 0 bases and J gave up 3 bases, with 7 bases separating them. CDR1 LGHDT and CDR2 YNNKEL come from the germline V gene (reference sequence). CDR3 DNA: TGTGCCAGCAGCCAAGATTTACGTACAGATACGCAGTATTTT. It specifies CASSQDLRTDTQYF.

In this sample, this clonotype turned up a few times. The rearrangement joins TRBV7-9 to TRBJ2-3; tentatively, D is TRBD1 or TRBD2 (5 bases each). The germline V gene encodes CDR1 SEHNR and CDR2 FQNEAQ (reference sequence). This CDR3 contains 14 residues. Between the trimmed V and J ends, which lost 8 bases and 0 bases, there was a span of 12 bases. The CDR3 nucleotides are TGTGCCAGCGGTGGGGGACGGAGCACAGATACGCAGTATTTT. Translation gives CASGGGRSTDTQYF.

This chain links TRBV2 with TRBJ1-1; the D is unclear. The V and J ends lost 4 bases and 4 bases respectively, with 13 bases between them. The CDR3 spans 14 residues. Germline values: CDR1 SNHLY, CDR2 FYNNEI. CDR3 region: CASSGGSDPTEAFF. Here the CDR3 DNA reads TGTGCCAGCAGTGGGGGTTCGGACCCCACTGAAGCTTTCTTT. The full variable domain, its missing parts supplied by reference TRBV2 and TRBJ1-1, is EPEVTQTPSHQVTQMGQEVILRCVPISNHLYFYWYRQILGQKVEFLVSFYNNEISEKSEIFDDQFSVERPDGSNFTLKIRSTKLEDSAMYFCASSGGSDPTEAFFGQGTRLTVV.

Turning to this clonotype: A clone one base away is much larger, so this may be a read error. V is TRBV4-1 and J is TRBJ2-1; 9 bases agree with TRBD2. Germline CDR1 reads MGHRA; CDR2 reads YSYEKL. V lost 4 bases to trimming and J lost 12 bases; unmatched junction nucleotides: 16. The CDR3 totals 16 residues. CDR3 in amino acids: CASSRDPQAGGRVQFF. The CDR3 coding sequence is TGCGCCAGCAGCCGAGATCCACAAGCGGGGGGCCGAGTGCAGTTCTTC.

This clonotype was seen a few times. This chain links TRBV5-1 with TRBJ2-1, with a tentative D call TRBD2 (6 bases). Trimming removed 4 bases at V and 7 bases at J, with 18 bases between. CDR3 size: 15 residues. The germline V gene encodes CDR1 SGHRS and CDR2 YFSETQ. The CDR3 loop is CASSRDSPNGNEQFF. In DNA form, the CDR3 reads TGCGCCAGCAGCCGGGACTCCCCAAACGGAAATGAGCAGTTCTTC.